These 14 T cell receptor beta chains came from one sample sequenced in a study of CD8 T cells in ankylosing spondylitis. TCRdb redid the calling of the 5' RACE reads with MiXCR, one entry per CDR3 protein. This sample has about 250,000 distinct CDR3 sequences, with approximately 30% found just once. The source material was blood, either unsorted or a sorted T cell fraction (not recorded which). The receptors were sampled from a male donor with ankylosing spondylitis or in good health (not recorded which).

This clonotype was seen a handful of times. The rearrangement links TRBV20-1 to TRBJ2-7; D call uncertain. Germline V gives CDR1 DFQATT, CDR2 SNEGSKA (reference sequence). V lost 6 bases, J lost 5 bases, and 11 bases lay in between. There are 11 residues in the CDR3. The CDR3 region has the DNA TGCAGTGCCAAGCCCCTCCACGAGCAGTACTTC. This codes for CSAKPLHEQYF.

V gene TRBV4-1 combines with J gene TRBJ1-2, with D possibly being TRBD1 (5 bases). Trimming left V 3 bases short and J 2 bases short, with 13 bases between. There are 15 residues in the CDR3. Germline values: CDR1 MGHRA, CDR2 YSYEKL. The CDR3 DNA is TGCGCCAGCAGCCAGGGGACGGGGCCAAACTATGGCTACACCTTC. Its protein is CASSQGTGPNYGYTF.

This clonotype was observed a few times. Germline is not matched at one junction end, which may reflect a read error. This sequence joins TRBV7-6 and TRBJ1-1; TRBD1 matches at 11 bases. CDR3 size: 16 residues. Per germline, CDR1 SGHVS and CDR2 FNYEAQ. DNA for the CDR3: TGTGCCAGCAGCCTAGCTTCGGGACAGGGGGATACTGAAGCTTTCTTT. The encoded protein is CASSLASGQGDTEAFF.

There are a few counts of this clonotype. The rearrangement links TRBV20-1 to TRBJ2-5, with a possible D match to TRBD2 (6 bases). Trimming shortened V by 5 bases and J by 5 bases, and 18 bases separated the two germline ends. CDR3 size: 14 residues. The germline V gene has CDR1 DFQATT and CDR2 SNEGSKA (reference sequence). The CDR3 DNA reads TGCAGTGCTCGCCGCGGGACGGCCATTGAGACCCAGTACTTC. Its protein is CSARRGTAIETQYF.

This clonotype was seen many times. The rearrangement joins TRBV6-1 to TRBJ1-6; D not certain. Germline V gene lookup returns CDR1 MNHNS and CDR2 SASEGT. V lost 5 bases and J lost 6, with 14 bases in between. The CDR3 loop spans 15 amino acids. CDR3 amino acids: CASSRGRAGNSPLHF. CDR3 DNA sequence: TGTGCCAGCAGTCGGGGTAGGGCCGGTAATTCACCCCTCCACTTT.

This chain uses TRBV20-1 with TRBJ1-6; D uncertain. This CDR3 spans 15 amino acids. CDR1 and CDR2 from the germline V gene are DFQATT and SNEGSKA (reference sequence). V was shortened by 2 bases and J by 6 bases, with 14 bases between the two germline ends. The CDR3 region is CSARPVVVLNSPLHF. Written as DNA, the CDR3 is TGCAGTGCTAGACCAGTAGTGGTACTTAATTCACCCCTCCACTTT.

The rearrangement uses TRBV18 and TRBJ1-5; no firm D call. This CDR3 comprises 14 residues. V lost 2 bases and J 7 bases, leaving 12 bases between the germline ends. In germline, CDR1 is KGHSH, CDR2 LQKENI. The CDR3 sequence: CASSPTPVGQPQHF. Written as DNA, the CDR3 is TGTGCCAGCTCACCAACCCCGGTGGGACAGCCCCAGCATTTT.

This clonotype came up a few times. The rearrangement joins TRBV20-1 to TRBJ2-5; D gene uncertain. The V end lost 3 bases, the J end lost 7 bases, and 9 bases lay between the germline ends. The CDR3 is made up of 11 amino acids. From germline, CDR1 is DFQATT and CDR2 SNEGSKA (reference sequence). CDR3 sequence reads: CSASLDLTQYF. Here the CDR3 DNA reads TGCAGTGCTAGTCTTGACTTGACCCAGTACTTC.

This rearrangement joins TRBV7-9 to TRBJ2-7, with D unclear. V dropped 5 bases and J dropped 3 bases, with 11 bases sitting between them. The germline V gene has CDR1 SEHNR and CDR2 FQNEAQ (reference sequence). The CDR3 loop spans 13 amino acids. The CDR3 protein is CASSPMKLYEQYF. The CDR3 DNA follows: TGTGCCAGCAGCCCCATGAAACTCTACGAGCAGTACTTC.

This clonotype was found a few times. V is TRBV20-1 and J is TRBJ1-5; tentatively, D is TRBD1 (6 bases). The length of the CDR3 is 15 residues. Germline loops: CDR1 DFQATT, CDR2 SNEGSKA (reference sequence). V dropped 5 bases and J dropped 6 bases, with 20 bases sitting between them. CDR3 in DNA: TGCAGTGCTTCACACCCGGGCAGGGGAAGTCAGCCCCAGCATTTT. Amino acid sequence: CSASHPGRGSQPQHF.

This clonotype appeared a few times. V gene TRBV29-1 combines with J gene TRBJ2-3; D is uncertain. Trimming removed 0 bases at V and 2 bases at J, with 6 bases between. Germline V gene sequence: CDR1 SQVTM, CDR2 ANQGSEA. This CDR3 is 13 amino acids long. The DNA of the CDR3 is TGCAGCGTTGAAGAGGCAGCCACAGATACGCAGTATTTT. Encoded protein: CSVEEAATDTQYF.

This chain uses TRBV12-3 or TRBV12-4 with TRBJ2-1, with 10 bases that match TRBD2. Unmatched junction bases numbered 8, after V lost 7 bases and J lost 5 bases. This CDR3 region has 15 residues. CDR3 region: CASTPPSGGDNEQFF. DNA of the CDR3: TGTGCCAGCACCCCCCCTAGCGGGGGTGACAATGAGCAGTTCTTC.

The chain uses TRBV28 and TRBJ1-5; 9 bases are shared with TRBD1. Germline V gene data show CDR1 as MDHEN and CDR2 as SYDVKM. This CDR3 is built from 13 residues. Unmatched junction bases numbered 9, after V lost 11 bases and J lost 7 bases. CDR3 nucleotide sequence: TGTGCCGCTGCCGGGACAGGGCTACAGCCCCAGCATTTT. Protein sequence: CAAAGTGLQPQHF.

There are many counts of this clonotype. The rearrangement joins TRBV5-6 to TRBJ2-1, with 7 bases aligning to TRBD1. The CDR3 is made up of 13 amino acids. With 0 bases clipped from V and 6 bases from J, the junction kept 0 bases outside the gene matches. In germline, CDR1 is SGHDT, CDR2 YYEEEE. CDR3 protein: CASSLDRGNEQFF. The DNA for the CDR3 is TGTGCCAGCAGCTTGGACAGGGGCAATGAGCAGTTCTTC.